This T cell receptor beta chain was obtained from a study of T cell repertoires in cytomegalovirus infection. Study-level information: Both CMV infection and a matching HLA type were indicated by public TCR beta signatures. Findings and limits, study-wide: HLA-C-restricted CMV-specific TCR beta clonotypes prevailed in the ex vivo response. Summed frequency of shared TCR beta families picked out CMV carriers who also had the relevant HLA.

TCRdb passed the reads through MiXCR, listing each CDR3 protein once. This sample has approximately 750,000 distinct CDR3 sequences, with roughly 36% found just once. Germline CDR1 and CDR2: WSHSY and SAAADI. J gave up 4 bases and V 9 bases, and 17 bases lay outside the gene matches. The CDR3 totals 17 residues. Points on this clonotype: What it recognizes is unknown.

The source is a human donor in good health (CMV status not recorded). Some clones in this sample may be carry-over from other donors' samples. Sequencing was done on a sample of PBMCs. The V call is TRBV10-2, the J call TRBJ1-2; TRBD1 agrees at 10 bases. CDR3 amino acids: CASRQGQGSYKIYGYTF. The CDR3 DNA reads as TGCGCCAGTCGCCAGGGACAGGGGTCGTATAAAATCTATGGCTACACCTTC.